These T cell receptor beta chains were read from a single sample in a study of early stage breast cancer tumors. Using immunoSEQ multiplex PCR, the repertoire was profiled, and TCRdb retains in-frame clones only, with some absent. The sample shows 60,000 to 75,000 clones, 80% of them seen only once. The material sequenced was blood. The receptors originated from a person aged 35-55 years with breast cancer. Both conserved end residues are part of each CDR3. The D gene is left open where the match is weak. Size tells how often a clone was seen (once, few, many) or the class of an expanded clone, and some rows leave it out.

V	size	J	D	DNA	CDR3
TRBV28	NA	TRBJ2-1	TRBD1	TGTGCCAGCAGTACCGGACAGGGGTACAATGAGCAGTTCTTC	CASSTGQGYNEQFF
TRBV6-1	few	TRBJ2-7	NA	TGTGCCAGCAGTGATACCCGGGATCCCTCCGAGCAGTACTTC	CASSDTRDPSEQYF
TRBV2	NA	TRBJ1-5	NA	TGTGCCAGCAGGTTCATCGGCAATCAGCCCCAGCATTTT	CASRFIGNQPQHF
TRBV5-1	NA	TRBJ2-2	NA	TGCGCCAGCAGCTTGGTTGGGCGCAACACCGGGGAGCTGTTTTTT	CASSLVGRNTGELFF
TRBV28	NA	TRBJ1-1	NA	TGTGCCAGCAGGTTACTCACTGAAGCTTTCTTT	CASRLLTEAFF
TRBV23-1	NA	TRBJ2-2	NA	TGCGCCAGCAGTCTCCCTCAGACAAACACCGGGGAGCTGTTTTTT	CASSLPQTNTGELFF
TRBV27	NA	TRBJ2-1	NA	TGTGCCAGCACCCAGGGGGGGGGCTCTGGCAATGAGCAGTTCTTC	CASTQGGGSGNEQFF
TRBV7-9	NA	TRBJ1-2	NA	TGTGCCAGCAGCCCAACTAAACAGTTATATGGCTACACCTTC	CASSPTKQLYGYTF
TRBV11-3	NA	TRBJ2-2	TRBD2	TGTGCCAGCAGCTTCAGCGCGGGAGCGAACACCGGGGAGCTGTTTTTT	CASSFSAGANTGELFF
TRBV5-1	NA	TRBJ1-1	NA	TGCGCCAGCAGCTTTGGGGGGCAGGTTAGAATGAACACTGAAGCTTTCTTT	CASSFGGQVRMNTEAFF
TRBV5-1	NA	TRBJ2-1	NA	TGCGCCAGCAGCTTTGGCAATGAGCAGTTCTTC	CASSFGNEQFF
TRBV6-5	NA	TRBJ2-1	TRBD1	TGTGCCAGCAGTCACGACAGGGGCTCCTACAATGAGCAGTTCTTC	CASSHDRGSYNEQFF
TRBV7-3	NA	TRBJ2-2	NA	TGTGCCAGCAGCTTAACCCCTCCCGGGGAGCTGTTTTTT	CASSLTPPGELFF
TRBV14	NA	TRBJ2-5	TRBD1	TGTGCCAGCAGCCAAGGAAGGACAGGGTCGGAGACCCAGTACTTC	CASSQGRTGSETQYF
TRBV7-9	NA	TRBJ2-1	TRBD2	TGTGCCAGCAGCCCCGGGACTAGCGGGGATGAGCAGTTCTTC	CASSPGTSGDEQFF
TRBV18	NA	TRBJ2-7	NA	TGTGCCAGCTCGCTGACACAGGGCCCCTACGAGCAGTACTTC	CASSLTQGPYEQYF
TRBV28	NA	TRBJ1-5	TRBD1	TGTGCCAGCAGTCCAGGACAGGGACTCAATCAGCCCCAGCATTTT	CASSPGQGLNQPQHF
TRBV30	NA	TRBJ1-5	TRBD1	TGTGCCTGGGGACAGGCGGCAGGTCAGCCCCAGCATTTT	CAWGQAAGQPQHF
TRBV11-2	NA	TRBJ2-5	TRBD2	TGTGCCAGCAGCTTGCGGACTAGCGGGAGAGTGAAGACCCAGTACTTC	CASSLRTSGRVKTQYF
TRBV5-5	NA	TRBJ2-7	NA	TGTGCCAGCAGCTTGTCGGACAGCTACTACGAGCAGTACTTC	CASSLSDSYYEQYF
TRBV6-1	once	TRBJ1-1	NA	TGTGCCAGCAGTGAACAGGGGTGGGGAGAAACTGAAGCTTTCTTT	CASSEQGWGETEAFF
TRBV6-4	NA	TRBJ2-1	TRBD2	TGTGCCAGCAACGGCCGCCTAGCGGGACGATTCTCCTACAATGAGCAGTTCTTC	CASNGRLAGRFSYNEQFF
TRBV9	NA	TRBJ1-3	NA	TGTGCCAGCAGCCTTGCTGGGGGCCGGAACACCATATATTTT	CASSLAGGRNTIYF
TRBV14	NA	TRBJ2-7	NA	TGTGCCAGCAGCCAAGATTATCACGAGCAGTACTTC	CASSQDYHEQYF
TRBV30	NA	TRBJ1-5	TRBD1	TGTGCCTGGGACAGGGCGAATCAGCCCCAGCATTTT	CAWDRANQPQHF
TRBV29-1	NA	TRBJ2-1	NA	TGCAGCGTTGGAGGCTACAATGAGCAGTTCTTC	CSVGGYNEQFF
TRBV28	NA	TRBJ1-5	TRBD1	TGTGCCAGCAGTCCGTCGGCCGCAACAGGGGATGGACAGCCCCAGCATTTT	CASSPSAATGDGQPQHF
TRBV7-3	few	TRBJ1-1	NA	TGTGCCAGCAGCTTAACAGGGGAGGCGAACACTGAAGCTTTCTTT	CASSLTGEANTEAFF
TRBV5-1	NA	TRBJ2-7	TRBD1	TGCGCCAGCAGCCTGCAGGGGGCGTTCGAGCAGTACTTC	CASSLQGAFEQYF
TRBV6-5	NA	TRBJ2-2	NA	TGTGCCAGCAGTCCGACAGGGAACACCGGGGAGCTGTTTTTT	CASSPTGNTGELFF
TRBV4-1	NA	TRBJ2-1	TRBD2	TGCGCCAGCAGCCAAGGACTAGCGGGGAGCTCCTACAATGAGCAGTTCTTC	CASSQGLAGSSYNEQFF
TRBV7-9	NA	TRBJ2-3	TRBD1	TGTGCCAGCAGCAGACAGGGGGGGAGCACAGATACGCAGTATTTT	CASSRQGGSTDTQYF
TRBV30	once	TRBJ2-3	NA	TGTGCCTGGAGTGTACTGGGGGCTAGCACAGATACGCAGTATTTT	CAWSVLGASTDTQYF
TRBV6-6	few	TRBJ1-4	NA	TGTGCCAGCAGTTCCCAATCCTGGACTAATGAAAAACTGTTTTTT	CASSSQSWTNEKLFF
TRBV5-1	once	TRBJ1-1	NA	TGCGCCAGCAGCTCGGACGGACAGACGAACACTGAAGCTTTCTTT	CASSSDGQTNTEAFF
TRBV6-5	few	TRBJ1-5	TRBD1	TGTGCCAGCAGTCTGGACAGGGGAGGCAATCAGCCCCAGCATTTT	CASSLDRGGNQPQHF
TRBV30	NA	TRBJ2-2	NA	TGTGCCTGGAGTGTGGGGGCCGGGGAGCTGTTTTTT	CAWSVGAGELFF
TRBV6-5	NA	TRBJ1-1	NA	TGTGCCAGCAGTTACTCGTGGGGTCGGGACACTGAAGCTTTCTTT	CASSYSWGRDTEAFF
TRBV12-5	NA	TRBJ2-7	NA	TGTGCTAGTGGTTTCCTCTACGAGCAGTACTTC	CASGFLYEQYF
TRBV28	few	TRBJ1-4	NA	TGTGCCAGCAGTGGCACAGAAGAGGGGGAAAAACTGTTTTTT	CASSGTEEGEKLFF
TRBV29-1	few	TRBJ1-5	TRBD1	TGCAGCGTGAGTACAGGGGGGAGTCAGCCCCAGCATTTT	CSVSTGGSQPQHF
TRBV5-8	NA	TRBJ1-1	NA	TGTGCCAGCAGCTTTGTTGTGGACACTGAAGCTTTCTTT	CASSFVVDTEAFF
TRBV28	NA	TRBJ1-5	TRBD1	TGTGCCAGCACCCGGACAGGGGGGGGCAATCAGCCCCAGCATTTT	CASTRTGGGNQPQHF
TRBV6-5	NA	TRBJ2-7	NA	TGTGCCAGCAGTTACGGACCCTACGAGCAGTACTTC	CASSYGPYEQYF
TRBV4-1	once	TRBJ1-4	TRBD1	TGCGCCAGCAGCCAAGAATTGGGACAGGGGAGTGAAAAACTGTTTTTT	CASSQELGQGSEKLFF
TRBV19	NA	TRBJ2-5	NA	TGTGCCAGTAAGGTCTCCAGGATCCAAGAGACCCAGTACTTC	CASKVSRIQETQYF
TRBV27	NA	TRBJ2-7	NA	TGTGCCAGCAGTTTGACGGGAACCTACGAGCAGTACTTC	CASSLTGTYEQYF
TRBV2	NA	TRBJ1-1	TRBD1	TGTGCCAACAACAGGGGTACGACTGAAGCTTTCTTT	CANNRGTTEAFF
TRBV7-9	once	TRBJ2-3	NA	TGTGCCAGCAGCCCAGTGGAAGATACGCAGTATTTT	CASSPVEDTQYF
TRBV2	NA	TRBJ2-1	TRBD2	TGTGCCAGCAGGGCGAGACTAGCGGGAGCATACAATGAGCAGTTCTTC	CASRARLAGAYNEQFF
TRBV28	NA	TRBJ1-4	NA	TGTGCCAGCAGTTCCCCACCGATTGCAACTAATGAAAAACTGTTTTTT	CASSSPPIATNEKLFF
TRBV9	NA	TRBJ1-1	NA	TGTGCCAGCAGCCCTCGAGCAGGGATGAACACTGAAGCTTTCTTT	CASSPRAGMNTEAFF
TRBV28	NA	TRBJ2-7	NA	TGTGCCAGCAACGCCCACTCAGGGTTATCCGAGCAGTACTTC	CASNAHSGLSEQYF
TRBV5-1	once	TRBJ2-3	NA	TGCGCCAGCAGCTTGGGGGGCGGGACAGATACGCAGTATTTT	CASSLGGGTDTQYF